This TCR beta chain was recorded in a study of blood T cell repertoires in COVID-19. Study at large: Researchers got acute and convalescent COVID-19 samples from the United States, Italy and Spain. The cDNA or gDNA used as material had been derived from T cells, B-cell-depleted T cells, or PBMCs.

Some clones are missing from TCRdb's copy, which holds only in-frame ones; the method was immunoSEQ multiplex PCR. The sample includes 90,000 to 130,000 clones, approximately 81% of them seen just once. V lost 1 base to trimming and J lost 7 bases; unmatched junction nucleotides: 3. From germline, CDR1 is SGHTA and CDR2 FQGNSA. There are 15 residues in the CDR3. V usage is TRBV7-2 and J usage is TRBJ1-6, with 8 bases fitting TRBD1. Sequenced: peripheral blood. The clonotype was recovered from a man aged 35 to 55 with acute or convalescent COVID-19. For the CDR3, the DNA is TGTGCCAGCAGCTTAGGACAGGGGTGGAATTCACCCCTCCACTTT. Translated: CASSLGQGWNSPLHF. The variable domain in full, completed from reference TRBV7-2 and TRBJ1-6, reads GAGVSQSPSNKVTEKGKDVELRCDPISGHTALYWYRQSLGQGLEFLIYFQGNSAPDKSGLPSDRFSAERTGGSVSTLTIQRTQQEDSAVYLCASSLGQGWNSPLHFGNGTRLTVT.